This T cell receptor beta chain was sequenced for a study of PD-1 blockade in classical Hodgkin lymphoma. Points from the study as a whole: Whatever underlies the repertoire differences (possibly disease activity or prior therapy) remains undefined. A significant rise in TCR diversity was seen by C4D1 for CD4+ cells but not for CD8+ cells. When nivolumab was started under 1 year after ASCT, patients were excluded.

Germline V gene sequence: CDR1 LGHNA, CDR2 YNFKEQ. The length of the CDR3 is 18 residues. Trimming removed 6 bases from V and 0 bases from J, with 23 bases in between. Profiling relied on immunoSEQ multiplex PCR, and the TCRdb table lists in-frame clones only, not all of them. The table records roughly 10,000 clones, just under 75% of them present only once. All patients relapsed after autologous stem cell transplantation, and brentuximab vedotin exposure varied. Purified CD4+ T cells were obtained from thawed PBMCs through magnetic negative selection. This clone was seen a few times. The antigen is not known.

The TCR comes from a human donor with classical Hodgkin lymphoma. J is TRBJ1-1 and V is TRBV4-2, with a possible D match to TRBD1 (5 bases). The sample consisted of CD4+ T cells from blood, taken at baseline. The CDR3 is CASSKKGLLGNMNTEAFF. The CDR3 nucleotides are TGTGCCAGCAGTAAAAAGGGGCTTCTTGGCAACATGAACACTGAAGCTTTCTTT.